This T cell receptor beta chain is drawn from a study of blood T cells in healthy people across ages. The use of a sample-barcoded 5' primer and a J-beta primer mix characterized a second PCR of about 7 to 12 cycles. MiXCR was run by TCRdb on the 5' RACE reads, yielding one entry per CDR3 protein. The data show some 920,000 distinct CDR3 sequences, about 53% seen once. The CDR3 spans 15 residues. Trimming removed 2 bases at V and 7 bases at J, with 14 bases between. Germline CDR1 reads SGHDN; CDR2 reads FVKESK. The sample comprised blood. This TCR came from a woman aged 55 to 70 in good health. The chain carries TRBV14 and TRBJ1-4; D unclear. Written as DNA, the CDR3 is TGTGCCAGCAGCCAACTTCCGGGGATCCGTGAAAAACTGTTTTTT. Amino acids: CASSQLPGIREKLFF.